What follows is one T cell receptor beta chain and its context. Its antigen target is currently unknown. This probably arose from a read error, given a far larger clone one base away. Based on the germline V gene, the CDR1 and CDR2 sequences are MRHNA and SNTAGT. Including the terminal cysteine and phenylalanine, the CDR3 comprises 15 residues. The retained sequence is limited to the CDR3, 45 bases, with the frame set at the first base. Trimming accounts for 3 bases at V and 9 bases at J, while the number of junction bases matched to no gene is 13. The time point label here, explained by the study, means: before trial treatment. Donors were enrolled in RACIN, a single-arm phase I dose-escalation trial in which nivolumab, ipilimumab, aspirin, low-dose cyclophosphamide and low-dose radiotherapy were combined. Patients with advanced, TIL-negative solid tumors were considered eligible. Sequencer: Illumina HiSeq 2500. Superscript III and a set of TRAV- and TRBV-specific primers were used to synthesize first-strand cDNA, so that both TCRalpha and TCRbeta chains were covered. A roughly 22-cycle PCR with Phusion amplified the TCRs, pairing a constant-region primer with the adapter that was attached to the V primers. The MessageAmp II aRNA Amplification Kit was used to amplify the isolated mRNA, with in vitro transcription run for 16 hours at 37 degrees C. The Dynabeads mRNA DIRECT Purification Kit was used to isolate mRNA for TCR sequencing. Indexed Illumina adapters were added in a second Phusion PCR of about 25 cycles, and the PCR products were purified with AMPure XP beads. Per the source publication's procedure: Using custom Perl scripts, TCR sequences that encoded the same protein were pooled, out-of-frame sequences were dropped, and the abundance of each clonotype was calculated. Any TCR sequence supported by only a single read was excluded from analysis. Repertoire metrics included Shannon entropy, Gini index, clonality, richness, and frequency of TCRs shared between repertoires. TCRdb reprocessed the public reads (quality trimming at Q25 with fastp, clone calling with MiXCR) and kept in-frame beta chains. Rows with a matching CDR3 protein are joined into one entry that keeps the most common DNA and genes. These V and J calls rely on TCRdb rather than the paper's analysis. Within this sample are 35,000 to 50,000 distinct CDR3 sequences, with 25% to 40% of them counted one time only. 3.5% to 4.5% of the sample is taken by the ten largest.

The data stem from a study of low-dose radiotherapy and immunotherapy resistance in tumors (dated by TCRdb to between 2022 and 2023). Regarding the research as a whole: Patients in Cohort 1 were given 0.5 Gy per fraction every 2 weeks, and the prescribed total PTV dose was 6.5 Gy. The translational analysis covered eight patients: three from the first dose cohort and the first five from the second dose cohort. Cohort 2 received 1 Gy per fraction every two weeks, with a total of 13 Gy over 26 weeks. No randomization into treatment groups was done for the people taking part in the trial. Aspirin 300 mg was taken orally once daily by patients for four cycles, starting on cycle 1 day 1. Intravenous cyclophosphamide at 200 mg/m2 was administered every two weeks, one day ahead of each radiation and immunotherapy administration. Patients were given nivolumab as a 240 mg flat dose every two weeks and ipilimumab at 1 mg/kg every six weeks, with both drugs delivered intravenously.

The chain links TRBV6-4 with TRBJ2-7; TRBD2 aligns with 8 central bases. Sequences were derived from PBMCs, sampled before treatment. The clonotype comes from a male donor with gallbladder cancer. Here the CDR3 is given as CASSELAVPPAGQYF. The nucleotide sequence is TGTGCCAGCAGTGAACTAGCGGTCCCTCCTGCCGGGCAGTACTTC.